These 32 T cell receptor beta chains originate from one sample sequenced in a study of cytomegalovirus exposure and HLA in healthy donors. The PCR had 60 Vbeta and 13 Jbeta primers. Data came from immunoSEQ multiplex PCR; TCRdb stores just in-frame clones and leaves some out. The data hold approximately 160,000 clones, with 65% to 85% observed a single time. The material sequenced was PBMCs. Receptors originate from a woman aged 50 to 65 in good health and CMV-seropositive.

The genes are TRBV7-9 and TRBJ1-2; the D is unclear. V was pared by 3 bases and J by 8 bases, with 13 bases between. The germline CDR1 and CDR2 sequences are SEHNR and FQNEAQ (reference sequence). The CDR3 has 13 residues. The CDR3 is CASSLSVAEGYTF. In DNA form, the CDR3 reads TGTGCCAGCAGCTTGTCGGTTGCGGAAGGCTACACCTTC.

The gene calls are TRBV7-2 and TRBJ2-7; TRBD1 matches 8 bases. Per the germline V gene, CDR1 is SGHTA and CDR2 is FQGNSA. CDR3 length: 13 residues. V was pared by 6 bases and J by 7 bases, with 8 bases of the junction left unmatched. The CDR3 sequence: CASSWTGLEEQYF. CDR3 sequence (DNA): TGTGCCAGCAGTTGGACAGGGCTGGAGGAGCAGTACTTC.

This rearrangement joins TRBV5-4 to TRBJ1-2; no reliable D call. V was clipped by 0 bases and J by 4 bases, with 13 bases between them. In germline, CDR1 is SGHNT, CDR2 YYREEE (reference sequence). The CDR3 sequence is 15 residues long. The CDR3: CASSLGGQPLYGYTF. The CDR3 DNA reads TGTGCCAGCAGCTTGGGCGGGCAGCCCCTCTATGGCTACACCTTC. The full variable domain, rest sourced from reference TRBV5-4 and TRBJ1-2, is ETGVTQSPTHLIKTRGQQVTLRCSSQSGHNTVSWYQQALGQGPQFIFQYYREEENGRGNFPPRFSGLQFPNYSSELNVNALELDDSALYLCASSLGGQPLYGYTFGSGTRLTVV.

Only a few counts were recorded for this clone. This chain joins TRBV7-2 and TRBJ2-3; no clear D. Germline CDR1 reads SGHTA; CDR2 reads FQGNSA. V was shortened by 1 base and J by 6 bases, with 11 bases between the two germline ends. The CDR3 is made up of 14 amino acids. CDR3 sequence (DNA): TGTGCCAGCAGCTTAGTCGGAGTAAGGGATACGCAGTATTTT. Its translation is CASSLVGVRDTQYF.

The chain combines TRBV15 with TRBJ1-5, with D maybe TRBD1 (6 bases). CDR1 is LNHNV and CDR2 is YYDKDF in the germline V gene (reference sequence). This CDR3 contains 15 residues. V was shortened by 2 bases and J by 4 bases, with 12 bases between the two germline ends. CDR3 amino acids: CATSRRGGWNQPQHF. For the CDR3, the DNA is TGTGCCACCAGCAGAAGGGGGGGGTGGAATCAGCCCCAGCATTTT.

The CDR3 bases are TGTGCCAGCAGGACGACTAGCGGGCCGCAAGAGACCCAGTACTTC. Its translation: CASRTTSGPQETQYF. The chain uses TRBV7-2 and TRBJ2-5, with 10 bases aligning to TRBD2. The CDR3 extends over 15 amino acids. Germline-derived CDR1 and CDR2 are SGHTA and FQGNSA. V gave up 6 bases and J gave up 2 bases; unmatched junction bases: 6. Using reference TRBV7-2 and TRBJ2-5 for the parts outside the CDR3, the full variable domain is GAGVSQSPSNKVTEKGKDVELRCDPISGHTALYWYRQSLGQGLEFLIYFQGNSAPDKSGLPSDRFSAERTGGSVSTLTIQRTQQEDSAVYLCASRTTSGPQETQYFGPGTRLLVL.

The V call is TRBV30, the J call TRBJ2-4; 8 nucleotides match TRBD1. The CDR3 totals 12 residues. The V and J ends lost 1 base and 10 bases, in that order; junction bases with no gene match: 3. Germline CDR1 is GTSNPN and CDR2 is SVGIG (reference sequence). The CDR3 is CAWSAGGVIQYF. CDR3 coding DNA: TGTGCCTGGAGTGCAGGGGGCGTTATTCAGTACTTC.

In its sample, this clone was seen a few times. The chain joins TRBV29-1 to TRBJ2-7, with 12 bases lining up with TRBD1. Germline CDR1 is SQVTM and CDR2 is ANQGSEA. There are 15 residues in the CDR3. Unmatched junction bases numbered 7, after V lost 5 bases and J lost 2 bases. CDR3 DNA: TGCAGCGTTCTGGGACAGGGGGCTGGCGCCTACGAGCAGTACTTC. It translates to CSVLGQGAGAYEQYF.

The CDR3 protein is CASSDPLGLAGALSTDTQYF. The CDR3 DNA reads as TGTGCCAGCAGTGACCCGCTTGGACTAGCGGGGGCCCTTAGCACAGATACGCAGTATTTT. V gene TRBV2 combines with J gene TRBJ2-3; 13 bases agree with TRBD2. J was trimmed by 0 bases and V by 3 bases; bases with no gene match: 12. The length of the CDR3 is 20 residues. Germline CDR1 and CDR2: SNHLY and FYNNEI. The full variable domain, in which reference TRBV2 and TRBJ2-3 provide the parts outside the CDR3, is EPEVTQTPSHQVTQMGQEVILRCVPISNHLYFYWYRQILGQKVEFLVSFYNNEISEKSEIFDDQFSVERPDGSNFTLKIRSTKLEDSAMYFCASSDPLGLAGALSTDTQYFGPGTRLTVL.

This clone was picked up one time. The chain has TRBV30 and TRBJ1-2, with 10 nucleotides matching TRBD1. The germline CDR1 and CDR2 sequences are GTSNPN and SVGIG (reference sequence). The junction had 13 bases not matched to a gene; V was cut back by 3 bases and J by 6 bases. This CDR3 spans 16 amino acids. CDR3 bases: TGTGCCTGGAGCCTACCGGGGAGACAGGGGGCCAATGGCTACACCTTC. As protein: CAWSLPGRQGANGYTF.

As to this clone: An end of the junction does not agree with germline; a read error may underlie this. This chain joins TRBV7-9 and TRBJ2-2, with a tentative D call TRBD1 (5 bases). Germline V lookup: CDR1 SEHNR, CDR2 FQNEAQ (reference sequence). This CDR3 is built from 18 residues. The CDR3 region is CSSSLRLIADIDTGELFF. Written as DNA, the CDR3 is TGTTCCAGCAGCTTAAGGCTGATCGCGGACATTGACACCGGGGAGCTGTTTTTT.

The chain has TRBV4-3 and TRBJ2-7, with TRBD2 matching 10 bases. The length of the CDR3 is 15 residues. The germline gives CDR1 LGHNA, CDR2 YSLEER. J gave up 3 bases and V 4 bases, and 6 bases lay outside the gene matches. CDR3 protein: CASSRARTSGYEQYF. CDR3 DNA: TGCGCCAGCAGCCGCGCTAGGACTAGCGGCTACGAGCAGTACTTC.

The chain carries TRBV25-1 and TRBJ1-2, with no clear D. The V and J ends lost 3 bases and 4 bases respectively, with 12 bases between them. This CDR3 comprises 14 residues. Germline CDR1 and CDR2: MGHDK and SYGVNS. CDR3 in amino acids: CASSDSGGFYGYTF. Here the CDR3 DNA reads TGTGCCAGCAGTGATTCGGGAGGGTTCTATGGCTACACCTTC.

This rearrangement joins TRBV6-4 to TRBJ2-1, with TRBD1 matching over 10 bases. Trimming at V came to 2 bases and at J to 2 bases, leaving 0 bases not matched to a gene. This CDR3 contains 15 residues. Germline V gene lookup returns CDR1 MRHNA and CDR2 SNTAGT. CDR3 in amino acids: CASSDGQGAYNEQFF. The CDR3 coding sequence is TGTGCCAGCAGTGACGGACAGGGGGCCTACAATGAGCAGTTCTTC.

CDR3 bases: TGTGCCAGCAGCTTAGTCCCAGGGGATATTTCACCCCTCCACTTT. It translates to CASSLVPGDISPLHF. The V and J genes are TRBV11-2 and TRBJ1-6; D perhaps matches TRBD1 (6 bases). With 1 base removed from V and 9 bases from J, the gap between germline ends came to 13 bases. The CDR3 spans 15 residues. The germline CDR1 and CDR2 sequences are SGHAT and FQNNGV. Based on the CDR3 plus reference TRBV11-2 and TRBJ1-6, the full variable domain is EAGVAQSPRYKIIEKRQSVAFWCNPISGHATLYWYQQILGQGPKLLIQFQNNGVVDDSQLPKDRFSAERLKGVDSTLKIQPAKLEDSAVYLCASSLVPGDISPLHFGNGTRLTVT.

The chain joins TRBV5-4 to TRBJ2-4, with D possibly TRBD2 on 6 matching bases. The CDR3 has 14 amino acids. The V end was cut by 1 base, the J end by 5 bases, with 10 bases between. Germline CDR1 and CDR2: SGHNT and YYREEE (reference sequence). In nucleotides, the CDR3 is TGTGCCAGCAGCTTGCCCGGCGGGGAAAACATTCAGTACTTC. Its protein product is CASSLPGGENIQYF.

In this sample, this clone turned up a few times. The V and J genes are TRBV19 and TRBJ1-5; D unresolved. With 1 base removed from V and 7 bases from J, the gap between germline ends came to 14 bases. Per the germline V gene, CDR1 is LNHDA and CDR2 is SQIVND (reference sequence). This CDR3 has 15 amino acids. This CDR3 reads CASSIGGLRVQPQHF. The CDR3 coding sequence is TGTGCCAGTAGTATAGGTGGATTGCGGGTCCAGCCCCAGCATTTT. The full variable domain, with the rest looked up from reference TRBV19 and TRBJ1-5, is DGGITQSPKYLFRKEGQNVTLSCEQNLNHDAMYWYRQDPGQGLRLIYYSQIVNDFQKGDIAEGYSVSREKKESFPLTVTSAQKNPTAFYLCASSIGGLRVQPQHFGDGTRLSIL.

The chain couples TRBV19 to TRBJ1-6; possible D gene TRBD1, 6 bases. The CDR3 contains 14 residues. CDR1 is LNHDA, CDR2 SQIVND, per germline (reference sequence). V lost 6 bases to trimming and J lost 9 bases, with 15 bases between them. The CDR3 region has the DNA TGTGCCAGTAGGGGGGCAGGGCTGGGTTCACCCCTCCACTTT. Translating gives CASRGAGLGSPLHF.

The gene calls are TRBV5-4 and TRBJ1-4; D is perhaps TRBD1 (5 bases). Germline V gene data show CDR1 as SGHNT and CDR2 as YYREEE (reference sequence). CDR3 length: 14 residues. V dropped 1 base and J dropped 6 bases, with 10 bases sitting between them. This CDR3 reads CASSLSFRDEKLFF. The CDR3 region has the DNA TGTGCCAGCAGCTTGAGCTTCAGGGATGAAAAACTGTTTTTT.

This chain joins TRBV5-1 and TRBJ2-6; 8 nucleotides match TRBD1. The length of the CDR3 is 13 residues. The J segment lost 13 bases and the V segment lost 9 bases, leaving 12 bases of the junction unmatched. Per germline, CDR1 SGHRS and CDR2 YFSETQ. The CDR3, as DNA: TGCGCCACCTCACCCGGACAGGGTCAAGTCCTGACTTTC. It specifies CATSPGQGQVLTF. The whole variable domain, remainder taken from reference TRBV5-1 and TRBJ2-6, is KAGVTQTPRYLIKTRGQQVTLSCSPISGHRSVSWYQQTPGQGLQFLFEYFSETQRNKGNFPGRFSGRQFSNSRSEMNVSTLELGDSALYLCATSPGQGQVLTFGAGSRLTVL.

The chain couples TRBV7-9 to TRBJ2-7; 7 nucleotides match TRBD1. The CDR3 contains 16 residues. After removal of 7 bases from V and 2 bases from J, the junction contained 14 bases not matched to a gene. CDR1 and CDR2 (germline): SEHNR, FQNEAQ (reference sequence). CDR3 residues: CASISDLTGATYEQYF. The CDR3 nucleotides are TGTGCCAGCATCTCCGATCTTACAGGGGCGACCTACGAGCAGTACTTC. The full variable domain, its missing parts supplied by reference TRBV7-9 and TRBJ2-7, is DTGVSQNPRHKITKRGQNVTFRCDPISEHNRLYWYRQTLGQGPEFLTYFQNEAQLEKSRLLSDRFSAERPKGSFSTLEIQRTEQGDSAMYLCASISDLTGATYEQYFGPGTRLTVT.

The chain is built from TRBV28 and TRBJ1-2; a possible D gene is TRBD1 (6 bases). The length of the CDR3 is 13 residues. Germline V gives CDR1 MDHEN, CDR2 SYDVKM. V shed 6 bases and J shed 4 bases, with 12 bases lying between them. The CDR3 spells CASRITGIYGYTF. The CDR3 nucleotides read TGTGCCAGCAGGATTACAGGGATCTATGGCTACACCTTC.

This clone was picked up a small number of times. The gene calls are TRBV6-5 and TRBJ1-3; D may be TRBD1 (6 bases). Germline-derived CDR1 and CDR2 are MNHEY and SVGAGI. The CDR3 extends over 15 amino acids. V was pared by 5 bases and J by 4 bases, with 15 bases between. The CDR3 loop is CASSPLTGLGNTIYF. CDR3 coding DNA: TGTGCCAGCAGTCCTCTTACAGGGTTGGGAAACACCATATATTTT.

The V call is TRBV5-1, the J call TRBJ2-7, with 9 bases matching TRBD1. From germline, CDR1 is SGHRS and CDR2 YFSETQ. This CDR3 comprises 14 residues. Losses at the gene ends were 4 bases for V and 5 bases for J; bases not matched to a gene: 7. Written as DNA, the CDR3 is TGCGCCAGCAGCCCGGGACAGGGCATTCACGAGCAGTACTTC. As protein: CASSPGQGIHEQYF.

This clone was found once. V usage is TRBV11-3 and J usage is TRBJ2-1, with a tentative D call TRBD2 (5 bases). The CDR3 loop spans 14 amino acids. V shed 6 bases and J shed 1 base, with 10 bases lying between them. Germline V gene sequence: CDR1 SGHNT, CDR2 YENEEA. Written as DNA, the CDR3 is TGTGCCAGCAGTTTCGAGGGATCCTACAATGAGCAGTTCTTC. It translates to CASSFEGSYNEQFF.

The rearrangement joins TRBV27 to TRBJ1-6; TRBD1 agrees at 7 bases. The CDR3 length is 15 residues. With V trimmed by 5 bases and J by 10 bases, 11 bases remained unmatched. CDR1 is MNHEY and CDR2 is SMNVEV in the germline V gene (reference sequence). The CDR3 loop reads CASSGTGQPGSPLHF. The DNA for the CDR3 is TGTGCCAGCAGTGGGACGGGACAGCCAGGATCACCCCTCCACTTT.

This clone has a single count. At one of its ends the junction is not consistent with the germline gene, which may arise from a read error. The chain has TRBV7-9 and TRBJ1-2, with D tentatively TRBD1 (5 bases). The CDR3 covers 16 residues. CDR1 and CDR2 from the germline V gene are SEHNR and FQNEAQ (reference sequence). CDR3 DNA: TGTTCCAGCAGCTTACGCCGGGGGGGTACGAACTATGGCTACACCTTC. Amino acid sequence: CSSSLRRGGTNYGYTF.

The V call is TRBV6-6, the J call TRBJ1-2; 7 bases fit TRBD1. The CDR3 is 14 residues long. Trimming at V came to 7 bases and at J to 3 bases, leaving 8 bases not matched to a gene. CDR1 is MNHNY and CDR2 is SVGAGI in the germline V gene (reference sequence). The CDR3 is CASKTGARDYGYTF. The CDR3 nucleotides read TGTGCCAGCAAAACAGGGGCCCGGGACTATGGCTACACCTTC.

This chain connects TRBV6-5 to TRBJ2-7; 10 bases fit TRBD2. Germline V gene sequence: CDR1 MNHEY, CDR2 SVGAGI. With 5 bases clipped from V and 4 bases from J, the junction kept 8 bases outside the gene matches. The CDR3 sequence is 15 residues long. CDR3 coding DNA: TGTGCCAGCAGTAACCCCGGGACTAGCGTTTACGAGCAGTACTTC. The encoded protein is CASSNPGTSVYEQYF.

This rearrangement joins TRBV29-1 to TRBJ2-3; TRBD1 matches at 11 bases. Germline CDR1 reads SQVTM; CDR2 reads ANQGSEA. Unmatched junction bases numbered 7, after V lost 7 bases and J lost 7 bases. The CDR3 runs to 13 residues. The CDR3 DNA follows: TGCAGCGCCCTAGGACAGGGGGCAAATACGCAGTATTTT. It yields the protein CSALGQGANTQYF.

V usage is TRBV30 and J usage is TRBJ2-3; D is possibly TRBD2 (6 bases). This CDR3 is built from 13 residues. With 5 bases removed from V and 2 bases from J, the gap between germline ends came to 11 bases. In germline, CDR1 is GTSNPN, CDR2 SVGIG (reference sequence). DNA for the CDR3: TGTGCCTGGTCCCGGGACTCCACAGATACGCAGTATTTT. Its translation: CAWSRDSTDTQYF.

This clone was observed a single time. The CDR3 DNA follows: TGTGCCAGCTCGCGGACTAGCCTCAGCTCCTACAATGAGCAGTTCTTC. Its protein is CASSRTSLSSYNEQFF. V is TRBV7-2 and J is TRBJ2-1; 8 bases match TRBD2. The CDR3 contains 16 residues. V shed 8 bases and J 0 bases; nucleotides not matched to a gene: 9. The germline V gene has CDR1 SGHTA and CDR2 FQGNSA.